This T cell receptor beta chain was sequenced during a study of cytomegalovirus exposure and HLA in healthy donors. Assay used: immunoSEQ multiplex PCR; TCRdb lists only in-frame clones, some missing. Among over 100,000 clones listed, roughly 90% were seen once. With 5 bases removed from V and 4 bases from J, the gap between germline ends came to 15 bases. CDR3 length: 13 amino acids. CDR1 and CDR2 from the germline V gene are GTSNPN and SVGIG (reference sequence). Sequenced: PBMCs. This chain joins TRBV30 and TRBJ2-7; tentatively, D is TRBD1 (6 bases). This TCR was sampled from a woman between 18 and 29 years old in good health and CMV-seropositive. The CDR3 region is CAWGSGASYEQYF. As DNA, the CDR3 is TGTGCCTGGGGTTCAGGGGCCTCGTACGAGCAGTACTTC.